This T cell receptor beta chain was sequenced for a study of OX40 agonist ivuxolimab in advanced cancers. Whole-study context: Patient treatment consisted of intravenous ivuxolimab administration every 2 weeks at 0.01 to 10 mg/kg. Study-wide results and limits: CD8+ T cells showed, on average, more clonal expansion than CD4+ cells. At doses 0.1 to 3.0 mg/kg, CD4+ and CD8+ clones expanded. Low normalized T-cell clonal expansion also characterized some of the nonresponders.

Here immunoSEQ multiplex PCR was the method, and the copy in TCRdb shows in-frame clones only, minus some. Of roughly 60,000 clones listed, around 81% are singletons. With regard to this clone: Its antigen is undetermined.

Trimming cost V 3 bases and J 4 bases, with 13 bases left between them. The V gene's germline CDR1 is SEHNR and CDR2 FQNEAQ (reference sequence). The length of the CDR3 is 15 residues. This clonotype originated in an adult with an advanced solid tumor such as melanoma, head and neck, liver or kidney cancer. The gene calls are TRBV7-9 and TRBJ2-1, with a tentative D call TRBD2 (5 bases). Sequenced here: CD4+ or CD8+ T cells sorted from blood, sampled in a trial of the OX40 agonist ivuxolimab. The CDR3 DNA follows: TGTGCCAGCAGCTTGAGGAATGGACTTTACAATGAGCAGTTCTTC. It yields the protein CASSLRNGLYNEQFF.